The clone carrying this T cell receptor beta chain was counted a few times. Time point meaning: newly diagnosed GD, antithyroid drugs for less than 3 months. PBMC RNA was the source of the TCR library. The data were taken from a study of regulatory T cells in long-lasting Graves disease. This CDR3 is 16 amino acids long. CDR1 is SGHNT, CDR2 YYREEE, per germline (reference sequence). J lost 2 bases, V lost 3 bases, and 4 bases had no gene match. Relying on iRepertoire HTBI primers and Arm-PCR of CDR3 regions, the team built TCR beta libraries. Each CDR3 protein gets one entry after TCRdb re-called the multiplex PCR reads with MiXCR. This table has hundreds of thousands of distinct CDR3 sequences, 15% to 20% appearing once. These data were also filed under a second study, of T cells in Graves' hyperthyroidism and ophthalmopathy.

The receptor was isolated from a man aged 35 to 55 with Graves disease. The chain employs TRBV5-4 and TRBJ2-5, with 13 nucleotides matching TRBD2. Sequencing used peripheral blood mononuclear cells (PBMCs), obtained at new diagnosis, from a patient treated with antithyroid drugs. The DNA of the CDR3 is TGTGCCAGCAGCTGGGGACTAGCGGGGCTACAAGAGACCCAGTACTTC. Encoded protein: CASSWGLAGLQETQYF.